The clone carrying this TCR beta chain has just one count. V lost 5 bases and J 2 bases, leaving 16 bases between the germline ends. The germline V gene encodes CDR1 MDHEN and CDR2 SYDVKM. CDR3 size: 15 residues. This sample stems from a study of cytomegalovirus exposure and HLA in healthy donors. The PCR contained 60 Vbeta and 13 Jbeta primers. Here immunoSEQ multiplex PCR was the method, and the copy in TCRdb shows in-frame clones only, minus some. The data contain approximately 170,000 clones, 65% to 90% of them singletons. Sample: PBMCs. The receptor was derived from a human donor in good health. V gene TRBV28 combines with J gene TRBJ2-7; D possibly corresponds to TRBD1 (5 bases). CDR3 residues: CASSPPGRAPYEQYF. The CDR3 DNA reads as TGTGCCAGCAGTCCCCCGGGCAGGGCCCCCTACGAGCAGTACTTC.